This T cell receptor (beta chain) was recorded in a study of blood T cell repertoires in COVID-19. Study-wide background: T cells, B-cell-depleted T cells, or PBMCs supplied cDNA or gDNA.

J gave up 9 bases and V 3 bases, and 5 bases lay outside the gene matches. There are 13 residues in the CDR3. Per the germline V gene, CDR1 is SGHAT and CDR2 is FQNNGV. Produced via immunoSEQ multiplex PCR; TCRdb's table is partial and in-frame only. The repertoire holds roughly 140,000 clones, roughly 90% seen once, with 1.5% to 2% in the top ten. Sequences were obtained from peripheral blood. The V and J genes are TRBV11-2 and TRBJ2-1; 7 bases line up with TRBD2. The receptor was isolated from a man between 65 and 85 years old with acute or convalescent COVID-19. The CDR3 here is CASSFLAGGEQFF. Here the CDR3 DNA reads TGTGCCAGCAGCTTCTTAGCGGGCGGTGAGCAGTTCTTC.